This TCR beta chain derives from a study of blood T cell repertoires in COVID-19. Data came from immunoSEQ multiplex PCR; TCRdb stores just in-frame clones and leaves some out. The sample lists 300,000 to 400,000 clones, around nine tenths occurring once. The CDR3 totals 15 residues. The germline CDR1 and CDR2 sequences are MGHRA and YSYEKL. V lost 1 base to trimming and J lost 6 bases; unmatched junction nucleotides: 5. This receptor was taken from a woman between 70 and 85 years old with COVID-19, enrolled during active disease. The J gene is TRBJ1-5, the V gene TRBV4-1; 8 nucleotides agree with TRBD1. Source material: peripheral blood. CDR3 region: CASSQVQGASQPQHF. The CDR3 region has the DNA TGCGCCAGCAGCCAAGTCCAGGGGGCGAGTCAGCCCCAGCATTTT.